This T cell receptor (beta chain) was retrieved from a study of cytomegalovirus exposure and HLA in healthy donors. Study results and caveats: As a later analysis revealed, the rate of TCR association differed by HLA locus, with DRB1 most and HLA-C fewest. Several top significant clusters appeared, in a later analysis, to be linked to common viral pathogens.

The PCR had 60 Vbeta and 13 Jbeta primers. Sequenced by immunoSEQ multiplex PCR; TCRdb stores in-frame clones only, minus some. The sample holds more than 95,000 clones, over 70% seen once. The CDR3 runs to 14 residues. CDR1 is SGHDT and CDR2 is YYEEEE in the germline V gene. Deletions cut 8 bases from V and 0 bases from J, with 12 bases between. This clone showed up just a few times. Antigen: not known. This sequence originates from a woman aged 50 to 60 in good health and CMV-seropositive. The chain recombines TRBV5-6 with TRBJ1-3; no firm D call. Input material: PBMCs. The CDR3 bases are TGTGCCAGTGAGGGAGTCAACTCTGGAAACACCATATATTTT. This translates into CASEGVNSGNTIYF. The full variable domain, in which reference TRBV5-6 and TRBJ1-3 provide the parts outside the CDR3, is DAGVTQSPTHLIKTRGQQVTLRCSPKSGHDTVSWYQQALGQGPQFIFQYYEEEERQRGNFPDRFSGHQFPNYSSELNVNALLLGDSALYLCASEGVNSGNTIYFGEGSWLTVV.